In its sample, the clone carrying this T cell receptor (beta chain) was seen once. The data belong to a study of blood T cell repertoires in COVID-19. In the study overall: The United States, Italy and Spain were the sources of the acute and convalescent COVID-19 samples. Sources were T cells, B-cell-depleted T cells, or PBMCs; the material itself was cDNA or gDNA.

Methods used by the authors: Amplification of reference gene primers provided the estimated nucleated cell counts. Clones were read by immunoSEQ multiplex PCR, and TCRdb kept only the in-frame ones, dropping some. D and trimming come from the DNA, and the V and J calls and clone size come from that table. The sample includes approximately 80,000 clones, about 87% of them seen just once. Sequencing used peripheral blood. This sequence was found in a woman aged 80 or over with acute or convalescent COVID-19.

Written as DNA, the CDR3 is TGCGCCAGCAGCTTCGGACAGGAGAACACTGAAGCTTTCTTT. It translates to CASSFGQENTEAFF. The chain has TRBV5-1 and TRBJ1-1, with 7 bases matching TRBD1. Germline assignment: CDR1 SGHRS and CDR2 YFSETQ. There are 14 residues in the CDR3. Trimming took 2 bases from V and 1 from J; bases not matched to a gene: 2.